This entry concerns a single T cell receptor (beta chain). Its specificity is unknown. This specimen comes from a study of cytotoxic CD8 clonotypes in ibrutinib-treated CLL. On the study more broadly: Partial responders about 25, complete 2; around twelve progressed and roughly 14 stayed in remission by median roughly 5.5 years.

The protocol was immunoSEQ multiplex PCR, while the TCRdb copy is restricted to in-frame clones and leaves out a portion. Of approximately 130,000 clones listed, around 84% are singletons. Overall study findings and caveats: Rare overall, public clonotypes shrank or held steady under therapy. Clonality went up at the time of ibrutinib response, stayed stable in sustained remission, and later dropped back toward its baseline level at progression. Researchers report that baseline clonality outpaced age-matched healthy donors and tracked circulating CD8+ T-cell counts.

CDR3 length: 16 residues. Germline lookup yields CDR1 PRHDT and CDR2 FYEKMQ (reference sequence). V dropped 5 bases and J dropped 10; count of bases not matched to a gene: 17. The TCR sequence derives from a human donor with chronic lymphocytic leukemia. The chain has TRBV13 and TRBJ2-1, with TRBD1 identical over 7 bases. The material sequenced was PBMCs, taken after 24 months of ibrutinib treatment. For the CDR3, the DNA is TGTGCCAGCAGCCATACGAACAGGGGCTCCAGCAGCGAGCAGTTCTTC. As protein: CASSHTNRGSSSEQFF.